Listed below are T cell receptor beta chains from one sample, sequenced in a study of PD-L1 blockade in urothelial cancer. Profiling relied on immunoSEQ multiplex PCR, and the TCRdb table lists in-frame clones only, not all of them. There are around 130,000 clones in the sample; approximately 88% occur only once, and 2.5% to 4% lies in the top ten. The sample was PBMCs, taken around atezolizumab (anti-PD-L1) treatment. These receptors originate from a man aged 45 to 65 with urothelial cancer. CDR3s include the opening cysteine and the closing phenylalanine or tryptophan. D genes are given only for firm matches. A clone size is listed for some rows: how often the clone was seen (once, few, many), or a class if it is expanded.

CDR3aa,CDR3nt,v_gene,j_gene,abundance,len,d_gene
CASSTRDYEQYF,TGTGCCAGCTCTACCAGGGACTACGAGCAGTACTTC,TRBV2,TRBJ2-7,.,12,.
CASSLEGARDYTF,TGTGCCAGCAGTTTAGAAGGGGCAAGGGACTACACCTTC,TRBV28,TRBJ1-2,.,13,.
CASSLAPSGSSYEQYF,TGTGCCAGCAGCTTAGCGCCTAGCGGGAGCTCCTACGAGCAGTACTTC,TRBV7-9,TRBJ2-7,.,16,TRBD2
CASSLATANSPLHF,TGCGCCAGCAGCTTGGCGACTGCTAATTCACCCCTCCACTTT,TRBV5-1,TRBJ1-6,few,14,.
CASTKQGISYEQYF,TGTGCCAGCACCAAACAGGGGATTTCCTACGAGCAGTACTTC,TRBV28,TRBJ2-7,few,14,TRBD1
CASSTPPPGPGELFF,TGTGCCAGTAGTACTCCGCCCCCAGGGCCCGGGGAGCTGTTTTTT,TRBV19,TRBJ2-2,.,15,.
CASRGLAGELYEQYF,TGTGCCAGCAGAGGACTAGCGGGGGAACTCTACGAGCAGTACTTC,TRBV2,TRBJ2-7,.,15,TRBD2
CASSGRHTILDTSYNSPLHF,TGTGCCAGCAGTGGACGACACACTATTCTGGACACCTCCTATAATTCACCCCTCCACTTT,TRBV6-1,TRBJ1-6,medium-sized,20,.
CASSLWRPATTNEQFF,TGTGCCAGCAGCTTATGGAGGCCAGCGACCACCAATGAGCAGTTCTTC,TRBV7-9,TRBJ2-1,.,16,.
CASSKVEALADAYEQYF,TGTGCCAGCAGCAAAGTAGAGGCGCTAGCGGACGCCTACGAGCAGTACTTC,TRBV21-1,TRBJ2-7,.,17,.